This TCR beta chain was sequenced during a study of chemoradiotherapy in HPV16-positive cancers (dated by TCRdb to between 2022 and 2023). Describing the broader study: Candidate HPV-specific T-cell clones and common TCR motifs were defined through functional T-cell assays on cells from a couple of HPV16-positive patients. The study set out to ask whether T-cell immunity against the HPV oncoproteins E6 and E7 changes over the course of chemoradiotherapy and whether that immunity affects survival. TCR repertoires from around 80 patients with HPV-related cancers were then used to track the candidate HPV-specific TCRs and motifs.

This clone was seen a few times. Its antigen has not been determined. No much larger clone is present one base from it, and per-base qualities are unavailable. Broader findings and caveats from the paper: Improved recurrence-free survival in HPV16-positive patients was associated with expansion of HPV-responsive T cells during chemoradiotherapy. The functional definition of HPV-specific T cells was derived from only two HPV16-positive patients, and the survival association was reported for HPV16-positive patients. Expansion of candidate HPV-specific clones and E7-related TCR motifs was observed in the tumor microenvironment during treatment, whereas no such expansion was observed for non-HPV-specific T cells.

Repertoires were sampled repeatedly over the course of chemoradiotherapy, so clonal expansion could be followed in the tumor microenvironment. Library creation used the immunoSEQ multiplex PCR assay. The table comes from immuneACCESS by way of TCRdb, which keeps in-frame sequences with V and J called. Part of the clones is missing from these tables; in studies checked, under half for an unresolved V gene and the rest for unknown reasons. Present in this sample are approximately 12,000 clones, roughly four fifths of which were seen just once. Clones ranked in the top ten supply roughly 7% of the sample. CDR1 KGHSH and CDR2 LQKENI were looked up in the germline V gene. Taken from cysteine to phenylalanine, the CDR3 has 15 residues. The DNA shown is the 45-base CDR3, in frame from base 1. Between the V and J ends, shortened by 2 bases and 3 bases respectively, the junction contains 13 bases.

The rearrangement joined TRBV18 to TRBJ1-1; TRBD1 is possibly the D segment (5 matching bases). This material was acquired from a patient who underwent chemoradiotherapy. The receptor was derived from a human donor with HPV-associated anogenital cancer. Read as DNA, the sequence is TGTGCCAGCTCACCAATAACAGGTGAACACACTGAAGCTTTCTTT. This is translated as CASSPITGEHTEAFF.